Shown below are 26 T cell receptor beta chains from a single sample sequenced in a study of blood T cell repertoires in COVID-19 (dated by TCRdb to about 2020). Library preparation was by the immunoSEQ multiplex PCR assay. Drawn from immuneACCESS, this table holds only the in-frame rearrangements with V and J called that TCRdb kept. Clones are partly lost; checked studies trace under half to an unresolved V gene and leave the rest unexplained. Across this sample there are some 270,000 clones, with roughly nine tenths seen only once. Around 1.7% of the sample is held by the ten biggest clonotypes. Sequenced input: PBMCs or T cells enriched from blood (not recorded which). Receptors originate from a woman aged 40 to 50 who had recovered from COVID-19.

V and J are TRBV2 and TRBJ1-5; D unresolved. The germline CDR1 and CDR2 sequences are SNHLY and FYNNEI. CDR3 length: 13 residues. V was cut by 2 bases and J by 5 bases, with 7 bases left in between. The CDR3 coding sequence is TGTGCCAGCAGTGAAACGAGTCATCAGCCCCAGCATTTT. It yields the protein CASSETSHQPQHF.

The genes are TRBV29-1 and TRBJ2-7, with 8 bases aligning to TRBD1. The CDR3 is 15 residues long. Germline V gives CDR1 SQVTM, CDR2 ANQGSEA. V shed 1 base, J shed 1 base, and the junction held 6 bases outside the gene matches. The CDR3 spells CSVEVFRTGSYEQYF. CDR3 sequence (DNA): TGCAGCGTTGAAGTCTTTAGGACAGGGTCCTACGAGCAGTACTTC.

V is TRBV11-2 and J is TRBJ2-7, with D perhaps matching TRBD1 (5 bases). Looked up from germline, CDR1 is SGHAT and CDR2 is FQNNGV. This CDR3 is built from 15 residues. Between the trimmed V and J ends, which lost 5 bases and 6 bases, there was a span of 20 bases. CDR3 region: CASSISTEEDFEQYF. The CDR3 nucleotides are TGTGCCAGCAGCATCTCGACAGAGGAAGACTTCGAGCAGTACTTC.

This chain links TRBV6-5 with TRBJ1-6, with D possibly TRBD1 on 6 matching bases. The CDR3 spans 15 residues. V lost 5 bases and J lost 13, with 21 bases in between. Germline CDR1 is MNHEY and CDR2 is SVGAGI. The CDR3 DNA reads TGTGCCAGCAGTCCTTCGGGGGGTTGGGACATCCCCCTCCACTTT. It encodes CASSPSGGWDIPLHF.

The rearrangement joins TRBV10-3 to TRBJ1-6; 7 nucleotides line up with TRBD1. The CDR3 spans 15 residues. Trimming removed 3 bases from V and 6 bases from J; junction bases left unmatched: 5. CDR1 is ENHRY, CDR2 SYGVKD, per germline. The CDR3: CAISDRQGGNSPLHF. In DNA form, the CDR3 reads TGTGCCATCAGTGACAGACAGGGAGGTAATTCACCCCTCCACTTT.

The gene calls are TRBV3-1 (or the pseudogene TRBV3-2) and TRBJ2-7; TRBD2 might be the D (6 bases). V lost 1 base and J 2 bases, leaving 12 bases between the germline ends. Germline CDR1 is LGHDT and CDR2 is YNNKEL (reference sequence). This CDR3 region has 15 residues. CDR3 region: CASSQGVAAPYEQYF. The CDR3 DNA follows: TGTGCCAGCAGCCAAGGAGTAGCGGCTCCCTACGAGCAGTACTTC.

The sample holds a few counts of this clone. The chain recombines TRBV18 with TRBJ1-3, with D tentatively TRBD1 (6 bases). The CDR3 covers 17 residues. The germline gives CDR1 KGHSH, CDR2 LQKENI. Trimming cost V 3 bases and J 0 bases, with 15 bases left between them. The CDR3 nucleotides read TGTGCCAGCTCACCCGATATCCCAGGGGCCTCTGGAAACACCATATATTTT. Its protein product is CASSPDIPGASGNTIYF.

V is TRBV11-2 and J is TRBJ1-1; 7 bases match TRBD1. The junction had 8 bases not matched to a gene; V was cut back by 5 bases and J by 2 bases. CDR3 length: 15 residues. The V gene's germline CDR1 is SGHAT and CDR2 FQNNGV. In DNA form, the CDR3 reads TGTGCCAGCAGCCGCGTGAGGGGGCCTAACACTGAAGCTTTCTTT. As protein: CASSRVRGPNTEAFF.

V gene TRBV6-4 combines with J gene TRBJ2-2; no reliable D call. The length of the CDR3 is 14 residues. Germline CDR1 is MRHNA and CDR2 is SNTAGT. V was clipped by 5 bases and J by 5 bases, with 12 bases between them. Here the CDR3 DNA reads TGTGCCAGCAGTTCTTCCAGAAATACCGGGGAGCTGTTTTTT. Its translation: CASSSSRNTGELFF.

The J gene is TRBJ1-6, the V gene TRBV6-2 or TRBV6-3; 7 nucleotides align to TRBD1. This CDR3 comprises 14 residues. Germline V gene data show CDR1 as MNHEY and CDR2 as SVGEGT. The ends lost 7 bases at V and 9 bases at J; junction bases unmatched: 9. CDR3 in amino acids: CASNPGPGGSPLHF. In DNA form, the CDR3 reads TGTGCCAGCAACCCGGGCCCAGGGGGTTCACCCCTCCACTTT.

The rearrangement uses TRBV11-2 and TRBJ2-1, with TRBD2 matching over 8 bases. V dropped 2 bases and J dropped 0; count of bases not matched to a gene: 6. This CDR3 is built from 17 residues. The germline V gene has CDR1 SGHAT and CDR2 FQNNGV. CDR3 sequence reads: CASSLSLAGRSYNEQFF. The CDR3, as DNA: TGTGCCAGCAGCTTATCTTTAGCGGGGCGCTCCTACAATGAGCAGTTCTTC. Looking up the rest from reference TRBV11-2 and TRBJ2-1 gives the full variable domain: EAGVAQSPRYKIIEKRQSVAFWCNPISGHATLYWYQQILGQGPKLLIQFQNNGVVDDSQLPKDRFSAERLKGVDSTLKIQPAKLEDSAVYLCASSLSLAGRSYNEQFFGPGTRLTVL.

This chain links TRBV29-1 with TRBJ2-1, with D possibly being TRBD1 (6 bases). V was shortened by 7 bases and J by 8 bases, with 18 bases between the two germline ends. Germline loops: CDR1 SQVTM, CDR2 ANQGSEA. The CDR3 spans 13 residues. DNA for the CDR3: TGCAGCGCCAGGGGCAGGTATCTGGATGAGCAGTTCTTC. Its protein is CSARGRYLDEQFF.

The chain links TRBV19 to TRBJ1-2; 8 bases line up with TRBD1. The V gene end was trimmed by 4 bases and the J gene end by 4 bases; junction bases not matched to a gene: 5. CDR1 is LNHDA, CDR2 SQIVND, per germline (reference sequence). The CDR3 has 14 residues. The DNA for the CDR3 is TGTGCCAGTAGTACAACAGACAGGGGCTATGGCTACACCTTC. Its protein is CASSTTDRGYGYTF.

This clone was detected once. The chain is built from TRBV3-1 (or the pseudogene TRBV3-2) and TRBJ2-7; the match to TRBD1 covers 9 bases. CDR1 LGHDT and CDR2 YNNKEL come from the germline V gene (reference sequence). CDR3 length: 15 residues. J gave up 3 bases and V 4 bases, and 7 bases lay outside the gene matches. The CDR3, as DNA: TGTGCCAGCAGCCCTCGAGACAGGGGGGGCTACGAGCAGTACTTC. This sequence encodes CASSPRDRGGYEQYF.

The CDR3 loop is CASSLVEADTQYF. The CDR3 DNA sequence: TGTGCCAGCAGCTTAGTGGAGGCAGATACGCAGTATTTT. The chain uses TRBV7-2 and TRBJ2-3; D possibly corresponds to TRBD2 (5 bases). Trimming pared 1 base from V and 4 bases from J, leaving 6 bases between. Germline V gene data show CDR1 as SGHTA and CDR2 as FQGNSA. CDR3 size: 13 residues.

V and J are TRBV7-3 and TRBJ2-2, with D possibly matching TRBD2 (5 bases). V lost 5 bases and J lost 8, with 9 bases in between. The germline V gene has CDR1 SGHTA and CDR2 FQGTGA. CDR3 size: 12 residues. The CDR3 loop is CASSLARGELFF. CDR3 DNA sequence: TGTGCCAGCAGCCTAGCCAGAGGGGAGCTGTTTTTT.

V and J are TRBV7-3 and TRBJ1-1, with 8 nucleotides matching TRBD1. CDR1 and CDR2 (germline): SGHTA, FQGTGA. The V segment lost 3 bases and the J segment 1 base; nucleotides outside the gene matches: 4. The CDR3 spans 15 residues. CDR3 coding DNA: TGTGCCAGCAGCTTCCAGGGACAGGCGAACACTGAAGCTTTCTTT. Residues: CASSFQGQANTEAFF.

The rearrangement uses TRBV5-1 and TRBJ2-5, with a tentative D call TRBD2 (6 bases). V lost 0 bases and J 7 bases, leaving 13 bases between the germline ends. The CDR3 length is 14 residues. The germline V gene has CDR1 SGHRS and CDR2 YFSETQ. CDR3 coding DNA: TGCGCCAGCAGCTTGGGGACCTCCGGGGGGACCCAGTACTTC. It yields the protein CASSLGTSGGTQYF.

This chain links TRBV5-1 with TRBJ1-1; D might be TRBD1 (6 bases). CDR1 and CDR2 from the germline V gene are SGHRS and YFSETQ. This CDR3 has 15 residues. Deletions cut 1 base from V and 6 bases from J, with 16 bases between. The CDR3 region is CASSLLLAGAAEAFF. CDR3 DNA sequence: TGCGCCAGCAGCTTGTTATTGGCGGGGGCAGCTGAAGCTTTCTTT.

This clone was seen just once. The CDR3 loop is CASSLRGVGGITEAFF. DNA of the CDR3: TGTGCCAGCTCACTCCGTGGGGTCGGGGGGATCACTGAAGCTTTCTTT. This sequence joins TRBV18 and TRBJ1-1; D is perhaps TRBD1 (5 bases). The CDR3 runs 16 residues. V lost 4 bases and J 4 bases, leaving 19 bases between the germline ends. The germline CDR1 and CDR2 sequences are KGHSH and LQKENI.

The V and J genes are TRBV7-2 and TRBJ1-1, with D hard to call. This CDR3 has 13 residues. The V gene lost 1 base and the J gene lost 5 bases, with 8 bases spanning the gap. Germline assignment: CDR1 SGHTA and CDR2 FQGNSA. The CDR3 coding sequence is TGTGCCAGCAGCTTAGACCGTCAGACTGAAGCTTTCTTT. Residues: CASSLDRQTEAFF.

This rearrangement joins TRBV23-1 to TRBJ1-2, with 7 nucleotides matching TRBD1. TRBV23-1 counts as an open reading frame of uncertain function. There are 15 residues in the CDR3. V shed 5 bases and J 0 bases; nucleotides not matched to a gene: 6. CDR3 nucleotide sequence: TGCGCCAGCAGTGTTCGACAGGGCGCTAACTATGGCTACACCTTC. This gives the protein CASSVRQGANYGYTF.

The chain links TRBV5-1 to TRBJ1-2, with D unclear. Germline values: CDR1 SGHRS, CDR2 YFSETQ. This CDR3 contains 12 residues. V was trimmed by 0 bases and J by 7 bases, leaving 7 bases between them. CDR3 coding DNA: TGCGCCAGCAGCTTGGAACTATCTGGCTACACCTTC. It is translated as CASSLELSGYTF.

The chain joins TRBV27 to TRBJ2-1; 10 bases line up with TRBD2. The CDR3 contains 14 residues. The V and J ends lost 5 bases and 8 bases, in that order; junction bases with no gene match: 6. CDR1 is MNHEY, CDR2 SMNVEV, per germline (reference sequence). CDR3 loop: CASSISGGSDEQFF. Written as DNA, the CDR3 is TGTGCCAGCAGTATTAGCGGGGGGTCCGATGAGCAGTTCTTC.

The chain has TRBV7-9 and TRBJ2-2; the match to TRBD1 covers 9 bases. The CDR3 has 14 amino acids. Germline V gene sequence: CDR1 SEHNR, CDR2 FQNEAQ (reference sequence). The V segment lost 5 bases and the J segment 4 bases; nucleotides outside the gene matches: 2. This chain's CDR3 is CASSRTGVTGELFF. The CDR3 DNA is TGTGCCAGCAGCAGGACAGGGGTCACCGGGGAGCTGTTTTTT.

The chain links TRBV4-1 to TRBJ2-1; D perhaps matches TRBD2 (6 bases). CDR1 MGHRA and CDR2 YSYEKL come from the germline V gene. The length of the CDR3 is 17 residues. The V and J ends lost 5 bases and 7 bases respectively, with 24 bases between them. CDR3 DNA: TGCGCCAGCAGCACCTCCTTGGGGGGTAAGGTCAGGAATGAGCAGTTCTTC. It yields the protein CASSTSLGGKVRNEQFF.